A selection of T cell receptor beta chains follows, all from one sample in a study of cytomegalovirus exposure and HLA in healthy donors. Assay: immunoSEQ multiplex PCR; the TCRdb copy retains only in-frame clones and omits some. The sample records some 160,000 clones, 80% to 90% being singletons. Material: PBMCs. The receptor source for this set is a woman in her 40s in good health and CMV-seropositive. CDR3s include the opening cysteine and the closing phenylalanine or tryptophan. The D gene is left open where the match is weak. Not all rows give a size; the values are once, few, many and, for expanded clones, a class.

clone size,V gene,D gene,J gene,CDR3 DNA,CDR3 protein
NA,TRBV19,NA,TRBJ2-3,TGTGCCAGTAGTATAGGTAACAGGGCCACAGATACGCAGTATTTT,CASSIGNRATDTQYF
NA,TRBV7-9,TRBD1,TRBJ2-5,TGTGCCAGCAGCTTAGGACAGGGGTTCCAAGAGACCCAGTACTTC,CASSLGQGFQETQYF
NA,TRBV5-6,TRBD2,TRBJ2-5,TGTGCCAGCAGCTGGGGGGGACGAGGGGAGACCCAGTACTTC,CASSWGGRGETQYF
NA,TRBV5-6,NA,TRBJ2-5,TGTGCCAGCCGCCCTCAACAGGGTTGGAAGACCCAGTACTTC,CASRPQQGWKTQYF
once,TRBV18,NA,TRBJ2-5,TGTGCCAGCTCACCACCGGGCGGGGCAGGGGAGACCCAGTACTTC,CASSPPGGAGETQYF
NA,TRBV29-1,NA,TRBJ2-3,TGCAGCGCCCAATCAACCGGGGATACGCAGTATTTT,CSAQSTGDTQYF
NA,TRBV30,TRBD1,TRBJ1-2,TGTGCCTGGATGACAGGGGGCGCGGAGGGCTACACCTTC,CAWMTGGAEGYTF
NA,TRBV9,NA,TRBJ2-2,TGTGCCAGCAGCCCGGGACTCCAACTCAGGGAGCTGTTTTTT,CASSPGLQLRELFF
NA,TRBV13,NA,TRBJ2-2,TGTGCCAGCAGCTTAGTTAGAGCGGGGGAGCTGTTTTTT,CASSLVRAGELFF
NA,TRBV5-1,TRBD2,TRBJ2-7,TGCGCCAGCAGCCAACTAGCGGGAGGGGGTGAGCAGTACTTC,CASSQLAGGGEQYF
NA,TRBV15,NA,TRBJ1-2,TGTGCCACCAGCAGAGATATTACCCCCGGTTTCGATGGCTACACCTTC,CATSRDITPGFDGYTF
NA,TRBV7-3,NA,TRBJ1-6,TGTGCCAGCAGCCCCGGGAAAGCAAGGTATAATTCACCCCTCCACTTT,CASSPGKARYNSPLHF
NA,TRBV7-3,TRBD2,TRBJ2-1,TGTGCCAGCAGCGGAAATAGCGGGCCAAACAATGAGCAGTTCTTC,CASSGNSGPNNEQFF
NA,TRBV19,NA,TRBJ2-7,TGTGCCACCAGGGACTCCCACGAGCAGTACTTC,CATRDSHEQYF
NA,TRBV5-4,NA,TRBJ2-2,TGTGCCAGCAGGCAGGAGAACACCGGGGAGCTGTTTTTT,CASRQENTGELFF
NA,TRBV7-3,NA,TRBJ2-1,TGTGCCAGCAGCTTAGAAGGGGTCGGTGAGCAGTTCTTC,CASSLEGVGEQFF
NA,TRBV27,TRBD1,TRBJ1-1,TGTGCCAGCAGTGGGGACAGGATGGGGAGCACTGAAGCTTTCTTT,CASSGDRMGSTEAFF
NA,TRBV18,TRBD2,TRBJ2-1,TGTGCCAGCTCACCCCGGACTAGCGGGAGTTTTTACAATGAGCAGTTCTTC,CASSPRTSGSFYNEQFF
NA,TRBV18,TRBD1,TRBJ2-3,TGTGCCAGCTCACGGACAGGGGCCCTCGGAGATACGCAGTATTTT,CASSRTGALGDTQYF
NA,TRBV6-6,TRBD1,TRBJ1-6,TGTGCCAGCAGTTACTCGAAGAATCAGGGGGTATCACCCCTCCACTTT,CASSYSKNQGVSPLHF
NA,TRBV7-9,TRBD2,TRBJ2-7,TGTGCTGGCGGGGGGGCGGCCTCCTACGAGCAGTACTTC,CAGGGAASYEQYF
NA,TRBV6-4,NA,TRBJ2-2,TGTGCCAGCAGTGGCGTGCCAGGGTTGACCGGGGAGCTGTTTTTT,CASSGVPGLTGELFF
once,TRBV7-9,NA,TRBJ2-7,TGTGCCAGCAGCCCCCAATCCCTCCAGGCCCCGTACTTC,CASSPQSLQAPYF
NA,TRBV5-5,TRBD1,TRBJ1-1,TGTGCCAGCAGCTTGGAATTGACAGGGCTGAACACTGAAGCTTTCTTT,CASSLELTGLNTEAFF
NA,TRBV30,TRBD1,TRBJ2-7,TGTGCCTCCGGGACAGGGGGCTACGAGCAGTACTTC,CASGTGGYEQYF
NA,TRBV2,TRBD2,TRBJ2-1,TGTGCCACCTCTAGCGGCCCTTTAAATGAGCAGTTCTTC,CATSSGPLNEQFF
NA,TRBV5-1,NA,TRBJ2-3,TGCGCCAGCAGCTTGGTCCAGAGCACAGATACGCAGTATTTT,CASSLVQSTDTQYF
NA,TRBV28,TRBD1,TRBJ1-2,TGTGCCACGACAGGGGTTCGTGGCTACACCTTC,CATTGVRGYTF
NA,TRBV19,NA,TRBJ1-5,TGTGCCAGTAGCCCCAGGAGAGGGAATCAGCCCCAGCATTTT,CASSPRRGNQPQHF
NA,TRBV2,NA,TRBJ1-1,TGTGCCAGCAGTGCGTTAGAGGGCAACACTGAAGCTTTCTTT,CASSALEGNTEAFF
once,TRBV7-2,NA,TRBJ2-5,TGTGCCAGCAGCCCGCGAGTTAAGACCCAGTACTTC,CASSPRVKTQYF
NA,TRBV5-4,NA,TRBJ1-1,TGTGCCAGCAGCCAGAATGCAGGATTAAACACTGAAGCTTTCTTT,CASSQNAGLNTEAFF
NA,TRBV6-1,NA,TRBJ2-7,TGTGCCAGCAGTGAAGGGGGTCAACAGGGAAGCCACGAGCAGTACTTC,CASSEGGQQGSHEQYF
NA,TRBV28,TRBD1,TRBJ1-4,TGTGCCAGCTACTCCAGGGGGTGGGAAAAACTGTTTTTT,CASYSRGWEKLFF
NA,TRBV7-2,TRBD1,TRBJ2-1,TGTGCCAGCAGGACACCGGGACAGGGCTACAATGAGCAGTTCTTC,CASRTPGQGYNEQFF
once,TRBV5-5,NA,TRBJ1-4,TGTGCCAGCAGCTTGGGAGAGGTAGCTAATGAAAAACTGTTTTTT,CASSLGEVANEKLFF
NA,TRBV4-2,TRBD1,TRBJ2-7,TGTGCCAGCAGCCAAGAAGAGGCCCCAGGGGGCCCCGACGAGCAGTACTTC,CASSQEEAPGGPDEQYF
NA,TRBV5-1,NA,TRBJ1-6,TGCGCCAGCAGACAGGATTTCAGTAATTCACCCCTCCACTTT,CASRQDFSNSPLHF
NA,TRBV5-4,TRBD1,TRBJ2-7,TGTGCCAGCAGCCCGGGACAGGGGGCCAGCTACGAGCAGTACTTC,CASSPGQGASYEQYF
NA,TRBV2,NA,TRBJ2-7,TGTGCCAGCAGTGATTTCGCCGAGCAGTACTTC,CASSDFAEQYF
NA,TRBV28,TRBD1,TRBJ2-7,TGTGCCAGCAGCAAGCCGGGACAGGGATCCTACGAGCAGTACTTC,CASSKPGQGSYEQYF
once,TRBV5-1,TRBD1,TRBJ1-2,TGCGCCAGCAGTACCGGGACAGGGGCGGATGGCTACACCTTC,CASSTGTGADGYTF
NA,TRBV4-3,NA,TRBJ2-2,TGCGCCAGCAGCCTAATTTTCGGACAGGGAGGGTCCGGCGGGGAGCTGTTTTTT,CASSLIFGQGGSGGELFF
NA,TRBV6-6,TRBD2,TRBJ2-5,TGTGCCAGCAGTCCCCCGGGGGGTAGTACGGAGACCCAGTACTTC,CASSPPGGSTETQYF
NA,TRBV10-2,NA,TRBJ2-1,TGCGCCAGCAGTGTAGGGGGGGGCTCCTACAATGAGCAGTTCTTC,CASSVGGGSYNEQFF
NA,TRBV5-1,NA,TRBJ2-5,TGCGCCAGCAGATCAGGGTTGGGGGAGACCCAGTACTTC,CASRSGLGETQYF
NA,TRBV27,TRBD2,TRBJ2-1,TGTGCCAGCAGTTTTTCGGGTGTCGTAGCGGGAGGAAAGGGTGAGCAGTTCTTC,CASSFSGVVAGGKGEQFF
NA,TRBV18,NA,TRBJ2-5,TGTGCCAGCTCACCACTCGTCCGTCCCCAAGAGACCCAGTACTTC,CASSPLVRPQETQYF
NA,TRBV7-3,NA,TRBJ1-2,TGTGCCAGCAGCGACGGGACTAACTATGGCTACACCTTC,CASSDGTNYGYTF
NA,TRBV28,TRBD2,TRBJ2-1,TGTGCCTACAAGAGGGCGGGAGCTTACAATGAGCAGTTCTTC,CAYKRAGAYNEQFF
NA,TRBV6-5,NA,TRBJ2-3,TGTGCCAGCCCAGTTACTAAAGATACGCAGTATTTT,CASPVTKDTQYF
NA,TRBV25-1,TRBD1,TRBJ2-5,TGTGCCAGCAATCCTGGGACAGGGACCTTCCAAGAGACCCAGTACTTC,CASNPGTGTFQETQYF
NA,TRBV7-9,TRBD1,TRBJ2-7,TGTGCCAGCAGCTTAGCGGGACAGTCCTACGAGCAGTACTTC,CASSLAGQSYEQYF
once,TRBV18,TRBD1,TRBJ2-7,TGTGCCAGCTCACCGTTAAAGGGACAGGGCCAGCAGTACTTC,CASSPLKGQGQQYF
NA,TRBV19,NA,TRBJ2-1,TGTGCCAGTACGGCGGATTACAATGAGCAGTTCTTC,CASTADYNEQFF
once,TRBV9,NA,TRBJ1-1,TGTGCCAGCAGCGCCGCCACAGGGCGCACTGAAGCTTTCTTT,CASSAATGRTEAFF